The entry below gives a single T cell receptor (beta chain) sequence along with its context. CDR3 length: 11 residues. Trimming shortened V by 0 bases and J by 5 bases, and 4 bases separated the two germline ends. The germline V gene encodes CDR1 GTSNPN and CDR2 SVGIG (reference sequence). These data belong to a study of early T cells in non-severe SARS-CoV-2 infection. Background on the study: The chains were unpaired, and the sequenced material was bulk RNA from unsorted whole blood.

The TCR library protocol attached unique molecular identifiers to the individual cDNA molecules. TCRdb reanalysed the 5' RACE reads using MiXCR and keeps one entry per CDR3 protein. The table shows more than 70,000 distinct CDR3 sequences, with roughly 10% occurring only once. The chain links TRBV30 to TRBJ2-5; D not resolved. Sequencing used whole blood, obtained at baseline. This clonotype was obtained from an adult who was a healthcare worker with PCR-confirmed SARS-CoV-2 infection or an uninfected control (not recorded which). The CDR3 nucleotides read TGTGCCTGGAGTGTACTGGAGACCCAGTACTTC. Its protein is CAWSVLETQYF.